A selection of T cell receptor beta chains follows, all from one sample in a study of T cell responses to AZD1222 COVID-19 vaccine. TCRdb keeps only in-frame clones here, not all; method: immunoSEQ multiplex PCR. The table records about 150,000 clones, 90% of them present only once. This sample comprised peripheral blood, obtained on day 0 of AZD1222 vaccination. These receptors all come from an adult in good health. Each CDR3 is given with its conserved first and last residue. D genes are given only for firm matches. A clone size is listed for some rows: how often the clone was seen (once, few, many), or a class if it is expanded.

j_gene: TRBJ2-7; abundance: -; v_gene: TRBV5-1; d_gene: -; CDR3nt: TGCGCCAGCAGCTTAAAAGACGAGCAGTACTTC; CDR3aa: CASSLKDEQYF
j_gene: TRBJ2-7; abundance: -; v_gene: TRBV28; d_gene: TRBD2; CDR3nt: TGTGCCAGCAGCACCCTAGCGGGAGGTTCACGGATTATCGAGCAGTACTTC; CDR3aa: CASSTLAGGSRIIEQYF
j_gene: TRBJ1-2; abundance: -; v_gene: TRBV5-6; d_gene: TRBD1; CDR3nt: TGTGCCAGCAGAATGACAGGGGACAACTATGGCTACACCTTC; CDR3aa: CASRMTGDNYGYTF
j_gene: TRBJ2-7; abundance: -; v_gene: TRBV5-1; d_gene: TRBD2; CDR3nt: TGCGCCAGCAGCTCCGGGACTAGCGGGTACGAGCAGTACTTC; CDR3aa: CASSSGTSGYEQYF
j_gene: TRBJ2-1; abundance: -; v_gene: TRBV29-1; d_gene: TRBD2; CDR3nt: TGCAGCGTTGAAGGGACTAGCGGAGATTACAATGAGCAGTTCTTC; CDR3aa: CSVEGTSGDYNEQFF
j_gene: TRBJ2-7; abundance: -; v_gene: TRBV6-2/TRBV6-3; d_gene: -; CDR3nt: TGTGCCAGCAGTTACTCAAAGGTGGAGCAGTACTTC; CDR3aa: CASSYSKVEQYF
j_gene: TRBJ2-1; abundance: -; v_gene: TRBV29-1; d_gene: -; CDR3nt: TGCAGCGTTGAAGGTGGCACCTTCTACAATGAGCAGTTCTTC; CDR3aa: CSVEGGTFYNEQFF
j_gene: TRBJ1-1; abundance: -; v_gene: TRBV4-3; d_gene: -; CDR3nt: TGCGCCAGCAGCCACGACACGTTGGACAGGAACACTGAAGCTTTCTTT; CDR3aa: CASSHDTLDRNTEAFF
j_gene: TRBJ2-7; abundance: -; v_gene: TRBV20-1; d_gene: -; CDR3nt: TGCCTACGAGACTACTCCTACGAGCAGTACTTC; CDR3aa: CLRDYSYEQYF
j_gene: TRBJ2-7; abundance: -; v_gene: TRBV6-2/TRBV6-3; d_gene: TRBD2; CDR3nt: TGTGCCAGCAGCAAAGGGACTAGCGGTACCTACGAGCAGTACTTC; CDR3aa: CASSKGTSGTYEQYF
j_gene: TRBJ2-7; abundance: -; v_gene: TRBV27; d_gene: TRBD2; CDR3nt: TGTGCCAGCAGTACTGGGACTAGCGGGTGGAGATACGAGCAGTACTTC; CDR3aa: CASSTGTSGWRYEQYF
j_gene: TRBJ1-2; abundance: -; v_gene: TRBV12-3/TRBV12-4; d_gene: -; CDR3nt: TGTGCCAGCAGTTTACAGGGAGAAGGCTACACCTTC; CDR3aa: CASSLQGEGYTF
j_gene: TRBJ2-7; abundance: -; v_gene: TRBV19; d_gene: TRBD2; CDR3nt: TGTGCCAGTAGTACAGGAGGGCTAGCGGGAGGGCCTCCATACGAGCAGTACTTC; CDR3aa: CASSTGGLAGGPPYEQYF
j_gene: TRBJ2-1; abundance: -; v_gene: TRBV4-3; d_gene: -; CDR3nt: TGCGCCAGCAGCCAGGATTGGGGGGGGCCCTACAATGAGCAGTTCTTC; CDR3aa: CASSQDWGGPYNEQFF
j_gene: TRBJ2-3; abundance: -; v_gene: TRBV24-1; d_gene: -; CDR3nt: TGTGCCACCAACGGGAGATCGACGGATACGCAGTATTTT; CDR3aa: CATNGRSTDTQYF
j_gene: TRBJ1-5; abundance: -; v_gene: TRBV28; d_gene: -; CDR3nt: TGTGCCAGCAGTTTTACCAGGGTTAGCAATCAGCCCCAGCATTTT; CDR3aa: CASSFTRVSNQPQHF
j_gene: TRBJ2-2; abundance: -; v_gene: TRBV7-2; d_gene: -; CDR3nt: TGTGCCAGCAGCTTAACCTCCCTTGCTAACACCGGGGAGCTGTTTTTT; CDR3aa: CASSLTSLANTGELFF
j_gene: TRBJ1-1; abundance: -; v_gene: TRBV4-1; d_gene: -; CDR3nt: TGCGCCACCGGCCGGGGGTACGACACTGAAGCTTTCTTT; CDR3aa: CATGRGYDTEAFF
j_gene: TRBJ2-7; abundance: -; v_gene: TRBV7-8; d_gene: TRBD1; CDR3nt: TGTGCCAGCAGCCTGGACAGGGCGGGGGAGCAGTACTTC; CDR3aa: CASSLDRAGEQYF
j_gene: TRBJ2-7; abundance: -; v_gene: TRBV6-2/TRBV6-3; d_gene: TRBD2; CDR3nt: TGTGCCAGCAGTCTTTCGCCGGGACTAGTGGAGGAGCAGTACTTC; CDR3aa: CASSLSPGLVEEQYF
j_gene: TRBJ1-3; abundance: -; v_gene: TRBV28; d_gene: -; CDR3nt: TGTGCCAGCAGTTTAATGGGGGTCTCTGGAAACACCATATATTTT; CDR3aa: CASSLMGVSGNTIYF
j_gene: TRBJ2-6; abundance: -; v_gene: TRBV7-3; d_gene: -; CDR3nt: TGTGCCAGCAGCCCTGGATCTGGGGCCAACGTCCTGACTTTC; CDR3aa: CASSPGSGANVLTF
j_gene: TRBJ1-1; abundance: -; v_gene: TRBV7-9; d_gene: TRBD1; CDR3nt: TGTGCCAGCAGCTTACCGATCACCGGGACAGGGGTCGAAGCTTTCTTT; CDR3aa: CASSLPITGTGVEAFF
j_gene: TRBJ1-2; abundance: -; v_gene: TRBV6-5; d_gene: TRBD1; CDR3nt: TGTGCCAGCAGTAGGACAGGGGACTATGGCTACACCTTC; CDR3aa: CASSRTGDYGYTF
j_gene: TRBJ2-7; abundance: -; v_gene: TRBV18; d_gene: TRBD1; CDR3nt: TGTGCCAGCTCCCCCCCGGACAGGGGGCAATACGAGCAGTACTTC; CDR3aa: CASSPPDRGQYEQYF
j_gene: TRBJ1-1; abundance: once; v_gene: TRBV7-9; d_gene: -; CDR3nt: TGTGCCAGCAGCTTACCGGGGAATGGGTTTAATGAAGCTTTCTTT; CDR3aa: CASSLPGNGFNEAFF